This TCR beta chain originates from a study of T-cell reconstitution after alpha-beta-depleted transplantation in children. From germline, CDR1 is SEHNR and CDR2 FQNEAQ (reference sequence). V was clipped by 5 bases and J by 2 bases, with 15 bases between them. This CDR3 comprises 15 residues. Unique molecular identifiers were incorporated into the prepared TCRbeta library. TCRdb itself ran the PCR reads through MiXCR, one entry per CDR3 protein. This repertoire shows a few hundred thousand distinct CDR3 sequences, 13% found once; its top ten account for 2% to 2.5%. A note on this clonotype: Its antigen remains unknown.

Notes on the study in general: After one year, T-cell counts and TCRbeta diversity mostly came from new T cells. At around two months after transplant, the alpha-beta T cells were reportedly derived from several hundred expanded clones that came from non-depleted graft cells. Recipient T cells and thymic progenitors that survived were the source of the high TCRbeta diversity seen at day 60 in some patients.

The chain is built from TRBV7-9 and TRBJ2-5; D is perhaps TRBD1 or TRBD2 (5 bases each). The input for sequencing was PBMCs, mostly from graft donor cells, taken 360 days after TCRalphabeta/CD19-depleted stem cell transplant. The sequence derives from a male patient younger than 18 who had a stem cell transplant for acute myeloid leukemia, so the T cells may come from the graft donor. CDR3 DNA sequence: TGTGCCAGCAGCCGATCGGGACCGAGACAAGAGACCCAGTACTTC. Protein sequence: CASSRSGPRQETQYF.